This T cell receptor beta chain was observed in a study of blood T cell repertoires in COVID-19. Study-wide background: Samples came from the United States, Italy and Spain, spanning acute and convalescent COVID-19.

The ends lost 6 bases at V and 4 bases at J; junction bases unmatched: 19. Germline V gene sequence: CDR1 LNHDA, CDR2 SQIVND (reference sequence). The CDR3 extends over 18 amino acids. In the study's own analysis: For nucleated cells, counts were estimated from reference gene primer amplification. Assay used: immunoSEQ multiplex PCR; TCRdb lists only in-frame clones, some missing. The V and J calls and clone size are taken from that table; D and trimming were inferred from the DNA. The sample lists 85,000 to 120,000 clones, more than 90% occurring once. V is TRBV19 and J is TRBJ1-2; 8 positions match TRBD1. This clonotype was obtained from a young man with acute or convalescent COVID-19. Source material: peripheral blood. The CDR3 region is CASSVRIPGQANSYGYTF. CDR3 in DNA: TGTGCCAGTAGCGTCAGAATCCCGGGACAGGCGAACTCCTATGGCTACACCTTC. Together with reference TRBV19 and TRBJ1-2, the CDR3 gives the full variable domain: DGGITQSPKYLFRKEGQNVTLSCEQNLNHDAMYWYRQDPGQGLRLIYYSQIVNDFQKGDIAEGYSVSREKKESFPLTVTSAQKNPTAFYLCASSVRIPGQANSYGYTFGSGTRLTVV.